The clone carrying this T cell receptor beta chain was detected a few times. What it recognizes is unknown. Losses at the gene ends were 5 bases for V and 12 bases for J; bases not matched to a gene: 9. The length of the CDR3 is 12 residues. The germline V gene encodes CDR1 SGHTA and CDR2 FQGNSA. The data are from a study of T-cell reconstitution after alpha-beta-depleted transplantation in children. Notes on the study in general: After one year, T-cell counts and TCRbeta diversity mostly came from new T cells.

A TCRbeta library incorporating unique molecular identifiers was prepared. TCRdb passed the PCR reads through MiXCR, listing each CDR3 protein once. The sample lists 330,000 or so distinct CDR3 sequences, 6% to 10% occurring once. The receptor was isolated from a female patient aged 2 to 10 who had a stem cell transplant for Fanconi anemia, so the T cells may come from the graft donor. The chain links TRBV7-2 to TRBJ2-7; TRBD1 matches at 8 bases. Here the sequenced sample was peripheral blood, taken 360 days after TCRalphabeta/CD19-depleted stem cell transplant. The CDR3 protein is CASSLGRTGTYF. The CDR3 nucleotides read TGTGCCAGCAGCCTAGGAAGGACAGGGACGTACTTC.